What follows are 26 T cell receptor beta chains derived from one specimen sequenced in a study of shared clonotypes between healthy human individuals. The method was immunoSEQ multiplex PCR; TCRdb's version includes in-frame clones alone and lacks a portion of them. The data contain roughly 2,500,000 clones, more than 85% of them singletons. The sample was naive CD4+ T cells from PBMCs. Subset in this sample: CD45RA+ positively selected. These receptors were taken from a man aged 18 to 35 in good health. Some clones in this sample may be carry-over from other donors' samples.

This sequence joins TRBV4-1 and TRBJ2-2; TRBD1 agrees at 11 bases. The CDR3 loop spans 20 amino acids. The V gene's germline CDR1 is MGHRA and CDR2 YSYEKL. Trimming cost V 1 base and J 4 bases; bases outside gene matches: 14. The CDR3 DNA is TGCGCCAGCAGCCAAGCCGGGACAGGGGGTCGGTTGGGGATCACCGGGGAGCTGTTTTTT. This translates into CASSQAGTGGRLGITGELFF.

This clone turned up a few times. The chain carries TRBV19 and TRBJ1-1; TRBD1 might be the D (6 bases). The CDR3 covers 13 residues. V lost 8 bases and J lost 2, with 12 bases in between. Germline-derived CDR1 and CDR2 are LNHDA and SQIVND (reference sequence). CDR3 nucleotides: TGTGCCAGTGCAAACAGGGCCAACACTGAAGCTTTCTTT. It translates to CASANRANTEAFF.

The gene calls are TRBV29-1 and TRBJ2-7; D possibly corresponds to TRBD1 (6 bases). Germline V lookup: CDR1 SQVTM, CDR2 ANQGSEA. The CDR3 covers 13 residues. V was shortened by 3 bases and J by 6 bases, with 15 bases between the two germline ends. In DNA form, the CDR3 reads TGCAGCGTTGAGGGACACAGAGGGTCCGAGCAGTACTTC. Its translation is CSVEGHRGSEQYF.

V is TRBV7-3 and J is TRBJ2-1; 8 bases are shared with TRBD2. J was trimmed by 0 bases and V by 2 bases; bases with no gene match: 6. Germline V gene data show CDR1 as SGHTA and CDR2 as FQGTGA. The CDR3 has 17 residues. CDR3 bases: TGTGCCAGCAGCTTACCCGGGAGGGCGAGCTCCTACAATGAGCAGTTCTTC. This sequence encodes CASSLPGRASSYNEQFF.

The V and J genes are TRBV5-1 and TRBJ2-5; possibly TRBD2 for D (5 bases). The germline V and J ends were trimmed by 0 bases and 5 bases, with 11 bases remaining between them. Germline lookup yields CDR1 SGHRS and CDR2 YFSETQ. This CDR3 is built from 14 residues. The CDR3 spells CASSLGTYGETQYF. CDR3 in DNA: TGCGCCAGCAGCTTGGGGACTTACGGGGAGACCCAGTACTTC. The variable domain in full, with the rest retrieved from reference TRBV5-1 and TRBJ2-5, is KAGVTQTPRYLIKTRGQQVTLSCSPISGHRSVSWYQQTPGQGLQFLFEYFSETQRNKGNFPGRFSGRQFSNSRSEMNVSTLELGDSALYLCASSLGTYGETQYFGPGTRLLVL.

CDR3 bases: TGCGCCAGCAGCTTGTCAGGGGACAACAATCAGCCCCAGCATTTT. Its translation: CASSLSGDNNQPQHF. The J gene is TRBJ1-5, the V gene TRBV5-1; D may be TRBD1 (6 bases). Germline V gives CDR1 SGHRS, CDR2 YFSETQ. The V end lost 1 base, the J end lost 3 bases, and 11 bases lay between the germline ends. CDR3 length equals 15 residues.

The chain is built from TRBV11-1 and TRBJ2-7, with 7 bases fitting TRBD1. Germline V gives CDR1 SGHAT, CDR2 FQDESV (reference sequence). CDR3 length: 13 amino acids. V dropped 3 bases and J dropped 12; count of bases not matched to a gene: 11. In DNA form, the CDR3 reads TGTGCCAGCAGCTTTCAGGCCGGGACAGAGGCGTACTTC. Its translation is CASSFQAGTEAYF.

V is TRBV6-1 and J is TRBJ1-1, with D unresolved. CDR3 length equals 15 residues. Germline V gene data show CDR1 as MNHNS and CDR2 as SASEGT. V lost 2 bases, J lost 5 bases, and 15 bases lay in between. CDR3 in amino acids: CASSERAAHGTEAFF. The CDR3 nucleotides are TGTGCCAGCAGTGAAAGGGCCGCCCATGGGACTGAAGCTTTCTTT.

The J gene is TRBJ2-7, the V gene TRBV4-1; tentative D call: TRBD2 (5 bases). CDR3 size: 15 residues. The V end was cut by 1 base, the J end by 3 bases, with 13 bases between. Germline V gene data show CDR1 as MGHRA and CDR2 as YSYEKL. The CDR3 here is CASSQASTINYEQYF. In nucleotides, the CDR3 is TGCGCCAGCAGCCAAGCATCGACTATTAACTACGAGCAGTACTTC.

This sequence joins TRBV4-3 and TRBJ2-7; D tentatively reads TRBD1 or TRBD2 (5 bases each). V lost 3 bases, J lost 4 bases, and 19 bases lay in between. This CDR3 is built from 16 residues. Per the germline V gene, CDR1 is LGHNA and CDR2 is YSLEER. The CDR3 DNA reads as TGCGCCAGCAGCCATTCCGGGGCGAACCTGGCATACGAGCAGTACTTC. Translating it yields CASSHSGANLAYEQYF.

Comments on this clone: Other DNA sequences of this sample code for an identical CDR3. This sequence joins TRBV27 and TRBJ2-7, with D perhaps matching TRBD2 (5 bases). The CDR3 contains 11 residues. The germline CDR1 and CDR2 sequences are MNHEY and SMNVEV (reference sequence). V lost 4 bases and J 4 bases, leaving 5 bases between the germline ends. In nucleotides, the CDR3 is TGTGCCAGCAGTTCGGGATACGAGCAGTACTTC. This codes for CASSSGYEQYF.

The gene calls are TRBV5-4 and TRBJ2-6, with D hard to call. CDR3 size: 19 residues. Germline assignment: CDR1 SGHNT and CDR2 YYREEE (reference sequence). Trimming took 0 bases from V and 0 from J, leaving 16 bases between them. The CDR3 DNA follows: TGTGCCAGCAGCTTGGGGTTGCACGTGGACCCCTCTGGGGCCAACGTCCTGACTTTC. Protein sequence: CASSLGLHVDPSGANVLTF.

V usage is TRBV5-1 and J usage is TRBJ2-7, with 8 bases fitting TRBD2. J was trimmed by 2 bases and V by 0 bases; bases with no gene match: 13. This CDR3 region has 18 residues. Germline V gene data show CDR1 as SGHRS and CDR2 as YFSETQ. CDR3 coding DNA: TGCGCCAGCAGCTTGGCCCGTGCTTCGCGGGAGGCCGCCTACGAGCAGTACTTC. Its protein product is CASSLARASREAAYEQYF.

This clone was observed once. The chain has TRBV11-2 and TRBJ1-1; the D gene is possibly TRBD1 (5 bases). The CDR3 runs 16 residues. Trimming pared 0 bases from V and 6 bases from J, leaving 17 bases between. Germline V gene data show CDR1 as SGHAT and CDR2 as FQNNGV. CDR3 sequence: CASSLEWWQGGPEAFF. CDR3 nucleotides: TGTGCCAGCAGCTTAGAGTGGTGGCAGGGCGGTCCTGAAGCTTTCTTT.

The chain has TRBV18 and TRBJ2-1, with unresolved D. CDR1 is KGHSH and CDR2 is LQKENI in the germline V gene. The CDR3 runs 14 residues. The V end lost 3 bases, the J end lost 9 bases, and 15 bases lay between the germline ends. CDR3 residues: CASSPLSTSIEQFF. The CDR3 nucleotides are TGTGCCAGCTCACCTTTATCTACTTCCATTGAGCAGTTCTTC.

The chain carries TRBV2 and TRBJ2-3; a weak D match, TRBD1 (6 bases). Germline values: CDR1 SNHLY, CDR2 FYNNEI. Trimming pared 5 bases from V and 11 bases from J, leaving 17 bases between. The CDR3 length is 13 residues. CDR3 sequence: CASSLDFSGVQYF. The CDR3 DNA reads as TGTGCCAGCAGTTTGGACTTTTCAGGGGTGCAGTATTTT.

This clone was counted only a few times. The chain couples TRBV21-1 to TRBJ1-1. TRBV21-1 is deemed a pseudogene. The CDR3 is made up of 15 amino acids. This CDR3 is CASSKVLGFRTEAFF. CDR3 bases: TGTGCCAGCAGCAAAGTGTTGGGGTTCCGAACTGAAGCTTTCTTT.

The chain is built from TRBV5-6 and TRBJ1-2; weak D call: TRBD1 (5 bases). The germline V gene has CDR1 SGHDT and CDR2 YYEEEE. The CDR3 extends over 16 amino acids. V gave up 0 bases and J gave up 2 bases, with 14 bases separating them. Here the CDR3 DNA reads TGTGCCAGCAGCTTGGTGGGGGAAATCCGGAACTATGGCTACACCTTC. Its translation: CASSLVGEIRNYGYTF. The variable domain in full, completed from reference TRBV5-6 and TRBJ1-2, reads DAGVTQSPTHLIKTRGQQVTLRCSPKSGHDTVSWYQQALGQGPQFIFQYYEEEERQRGNFPDRFSGHQFPNYSSELNVNALLLGDSALYLCASSLVGEIRNYGYTFGSGTRLTVV.

This chain uses TRBV6-6 with TRBJ2-3; 10 nucleotides line up with TRBD2. Trimming cost V 5 bases and J 1 base; bases outside gene matches: 3. Germline CDR1 and CDR2: MNHNY and SVGAGI (reference sequence). CDR3 length equals 15 residues. The CDR3 DNA follows: TGTGCCAGCAGTGCCGGACTAGCGGGCACAGATACGCAGTATTTT. The encoded protein is CASSAGLAGTDTQYF.

The CDR3 DNA sequence: TGTGCCACCAGCGGGGATGGTAGCACTGAAGCTTTCTTT. Amino acid sequence: CATSGDGSTEAFF. The chain employs TRBV15 and TRBJ1-1, with D uncertain. Between the trimmed V and J ends, which lost 5 bases and 4 bases, there was a span of 11 bases. The CDR3 totals 13 residues. In germline, CDR1 is LNHNV, CDR2 YYDKDF (reference sequence).

The J gene is TRBJ1-5, the V gene TRBV19, with 9 bases fitting TRBD1. Germline CDR1 LNHDA, CDR2 SQIVND (reference sequence). The V segment lost 5 bases and the J segment 2 bases; nucleotides outside the gene matches: 7. The CDR3 sequence is 16 residues long. The CDR3: CASSPMDRGGNQPQHF. The CDR3 DNA follows: TGTGCCAGTAGTCCGATGGACAGGGGAGGCAATCAGCCCCAGCATTTT. The variable domain in full, completed from reference TRBV19 and TRBJ1-5, reads DGGITQSPKYLFRKEGQNVTLSCEQNLNHDAMYWYRQDPGQGLRLIYYSQIVNDFQKGDIAEGYSVSREKKESFPLTVTSAQKNPTAFYLCASSPMDRGGNQPQHFGDGTRLSIL.

This rearrangement joins TRBV18 to TRBJ1-4; 8 bases are a match to TRBD1. Trimming removed 4 bases from V and 5 bases from J; junction bases left unmatched: 3. CDR1 is KGHSH and CDR2 is LQKENI in the germline V gene. The CDR3 has 14 amino acids. CDR3 in DNA: TGTGCCAGCTCACTGGACAGGGCAAATGAAAAACTGTTTTTT. It is translated as CASSLDRANEKLFF.

This chain links TRBV5-4 with TRBJ2-7; 14 bases agree with TRBD2. The V and J ends lost 0 bases and 3 bases, in that order; junction bases with no gene match: 5. CDR3 length equals 17 residues. The V gene's germline CDR1 is SGHNT and CDR2 YYREEE (reference sequence). This CDR3 reads CASSLVGLAGAGYEQYF. The CDR3 DNA reads TGTGCCAGCAGCTTGGTGGGACTAGCGGGAGCGGGCTACGAGCAGTACTTC.

Details on this clone: This sample includes further DNA sequences coding for the same CDR3. The V and J genes are TRBV5-1 and TRBJ2-7; D might be TRBD1 or TRBD2, each matching 5 bases. Germline V gene data show CDR1 as SGHRS and CDR2 as YFSETQ. The CDR3 extends over 14 amino acids. V lost 2 bases to trimming and J lost 1 base, with 10 bases between them. CDR3 sequence reads: CASSLEGLSYEQYF. DNA of the CDR3: TGCGCCAGCAGCTTAGAGGGGCTGTCCTACGAGCAGTACTTC.

On this clone: The same CDR3 is also encoded by other DNA sequences in this sample. The genes are TRBV5-1 and TRBJ2-5; D may be TRBD1 (5 bases). Near its end, the DNA agrees better with TRBJ2-7, so the J call may be wrong. Germline CDR1 is SGHRS and CDR2 is YFSETQ. The length of the CDR3 is 12 residues. This CDR3 reads CASSLEGYEQYF. The CDR3 DNA reads TGCGCCAGCAGCTTGGAGGGGTACGAGCAGTACTTC.

This clone was recorded once. The chain links TRBV6-5 to TRBJ1-2; D gene uncertain. The germline V gene has CDR1 MNHEY and CDR2 SVGAGI. Deletions cut 0 bases from V and 1 base from J, with 9 bases between. The CDR3 is 15 amino acids. The CDR3 here is CASSYSETVNYGYTF. The CDR3 DNA follows: TGTGCCAGCAGTTACTCTGAGACGGTTAACTATGGCTACACCTTC.